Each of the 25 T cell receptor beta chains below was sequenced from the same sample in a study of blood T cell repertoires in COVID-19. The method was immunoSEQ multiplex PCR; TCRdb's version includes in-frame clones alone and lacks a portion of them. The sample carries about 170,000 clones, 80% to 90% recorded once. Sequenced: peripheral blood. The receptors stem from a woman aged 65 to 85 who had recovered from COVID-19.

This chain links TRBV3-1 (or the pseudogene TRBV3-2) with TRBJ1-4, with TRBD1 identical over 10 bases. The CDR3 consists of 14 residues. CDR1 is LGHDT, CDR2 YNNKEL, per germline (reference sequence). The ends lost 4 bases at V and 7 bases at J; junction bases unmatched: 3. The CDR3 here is CASSPGTGVEKLFF. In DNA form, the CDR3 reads TGTGCCAGCAGCCCCGGGACAGGGGTTGAAAAACTGTTTTTT.

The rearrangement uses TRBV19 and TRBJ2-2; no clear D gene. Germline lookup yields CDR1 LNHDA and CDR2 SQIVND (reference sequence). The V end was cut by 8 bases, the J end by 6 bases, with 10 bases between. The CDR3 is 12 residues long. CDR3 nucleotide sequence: TGTGCCAGTCCGACTCCAGCCGGGGAGCTGTTTTTT. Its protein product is CASPTPAGELFF.

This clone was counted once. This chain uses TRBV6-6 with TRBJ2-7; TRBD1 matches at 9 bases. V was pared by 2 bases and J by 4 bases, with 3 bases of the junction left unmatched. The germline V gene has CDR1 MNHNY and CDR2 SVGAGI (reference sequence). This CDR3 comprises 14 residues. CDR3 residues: CASSYPTGGYEQYF. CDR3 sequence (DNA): TGTGCCAGCAGTTACCCGACAGGGGGGTACGAGCAGTACTTC.

The CDR3 DNA reads as TGTGCCTGGGCTAGCGGGAGGGGCAGAGAGACCCAGTACTTC. It specifies CAWASGRGRETQYF. This chain connects TRBV30 to TRBJ2-5, with 12 bases matching TRBD2. The CDR3 spans 14 residues. V shed 5 bases and J 4 bases; nucleotides not matched to a gene: 5. Germline V gives CDR1 GTSNPN, CDR2 SVGIG (reference sequence).

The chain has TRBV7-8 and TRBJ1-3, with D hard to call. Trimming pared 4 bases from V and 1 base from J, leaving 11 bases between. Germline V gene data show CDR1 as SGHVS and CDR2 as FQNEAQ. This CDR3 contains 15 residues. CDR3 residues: CASSSYSLSGNTIYF. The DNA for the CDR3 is TGTGCCAGCAGCTCCTACAGTTTGTCTGGAAACACCATATATTTT. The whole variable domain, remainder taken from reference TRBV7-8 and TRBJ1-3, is GAGVSQSPRYKVAKRGQDVALRCDPISGHVSLFWYQQALGQGPEFLTYFQNEAQLDKSGLPSDRFFAERPEGSVSTLKIQRTQQEDSAVYLCASSSYSLSGNTIYFGEGSWLTVV.

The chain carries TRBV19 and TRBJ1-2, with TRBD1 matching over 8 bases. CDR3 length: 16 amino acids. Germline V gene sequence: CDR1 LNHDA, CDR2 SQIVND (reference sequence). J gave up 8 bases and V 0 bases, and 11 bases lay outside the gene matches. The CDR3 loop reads CASSIDRTGRLRGYTF. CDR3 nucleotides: TGTGCCAGTAGTATAGACCGGACAGGGCGTTTGAGAGGCTACACCTTC.

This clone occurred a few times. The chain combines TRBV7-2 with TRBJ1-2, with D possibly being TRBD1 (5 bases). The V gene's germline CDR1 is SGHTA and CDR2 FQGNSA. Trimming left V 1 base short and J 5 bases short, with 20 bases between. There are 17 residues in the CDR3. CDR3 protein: CASSLGGWGQLGYGYTF. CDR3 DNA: TGTGCCAGCAGCTTAGGAGGCTGGGGCCAATTGGGGTATGGCTACACCTTC.

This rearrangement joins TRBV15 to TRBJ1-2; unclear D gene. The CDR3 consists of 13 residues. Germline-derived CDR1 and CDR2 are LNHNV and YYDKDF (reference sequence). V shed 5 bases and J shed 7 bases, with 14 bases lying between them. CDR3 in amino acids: CATSPGLSVGYTF. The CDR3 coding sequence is TGTGCCACCAGCCCGGGGTTGAGCGTTGGCTACACCTTC.

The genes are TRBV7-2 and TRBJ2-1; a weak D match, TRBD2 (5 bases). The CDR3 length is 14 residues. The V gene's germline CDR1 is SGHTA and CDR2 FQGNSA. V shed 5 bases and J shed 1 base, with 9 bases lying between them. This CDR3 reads CASSTRRSYNEQFF. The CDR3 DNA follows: TGTGCCAGCAGCACTAGACGATCCTACAATGAGCAGTTCTTC. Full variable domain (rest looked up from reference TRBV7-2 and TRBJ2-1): GAGVSQSPSNKVTEKGKDVELRCDPISGHTALYWYRQSLGQGLEFLIYFQGNSAPDKSGLPSDRFSAERTGGSVSTLTIQRTQQEDSAVYLCASSTRRSYNEQFFGPGTRLTVL.

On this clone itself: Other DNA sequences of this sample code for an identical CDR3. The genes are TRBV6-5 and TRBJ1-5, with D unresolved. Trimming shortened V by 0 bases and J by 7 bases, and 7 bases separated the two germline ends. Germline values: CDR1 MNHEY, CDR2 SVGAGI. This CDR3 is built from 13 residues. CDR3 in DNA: TGTGCCAGCAGTTACTCGAGAGGGCAGCCCCAGCATTTT. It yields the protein CASSYSRGQPQHF.

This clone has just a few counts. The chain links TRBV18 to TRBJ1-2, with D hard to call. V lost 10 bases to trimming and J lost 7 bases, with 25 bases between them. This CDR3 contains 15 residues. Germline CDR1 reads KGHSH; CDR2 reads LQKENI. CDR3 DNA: TGTGCCACGGGTGGTAGCAGGAGGTTTGTCCGTGGCTACACCTTC. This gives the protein CATGGSRRFVRGYTF.

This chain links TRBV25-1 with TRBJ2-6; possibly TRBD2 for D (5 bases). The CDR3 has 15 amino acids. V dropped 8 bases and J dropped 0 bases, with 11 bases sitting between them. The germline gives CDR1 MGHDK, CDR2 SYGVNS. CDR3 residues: CASSHRGSGANVLTF. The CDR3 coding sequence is TGTGCCAGCTCCCACCGGGGCTCTGGGGCCAACGTCCTGACTTTC.

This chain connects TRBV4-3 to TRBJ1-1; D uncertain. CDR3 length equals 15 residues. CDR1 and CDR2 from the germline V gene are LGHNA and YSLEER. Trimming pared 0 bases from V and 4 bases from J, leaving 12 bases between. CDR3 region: CASSQDGGGGTEAFF. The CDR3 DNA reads TGCGCCAGCAGCCAAGACGGTGGCGGCGGCACTGAAGCTTTCTTT.

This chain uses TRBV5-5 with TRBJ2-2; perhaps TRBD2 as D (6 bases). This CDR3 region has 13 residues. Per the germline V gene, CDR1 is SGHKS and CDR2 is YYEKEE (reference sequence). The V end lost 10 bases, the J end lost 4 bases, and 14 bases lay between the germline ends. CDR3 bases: TGTGCCTCTGGCGGGGTTGGCACCGGGGAGCTGTTTTTT. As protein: CASGGVGTGELFF.

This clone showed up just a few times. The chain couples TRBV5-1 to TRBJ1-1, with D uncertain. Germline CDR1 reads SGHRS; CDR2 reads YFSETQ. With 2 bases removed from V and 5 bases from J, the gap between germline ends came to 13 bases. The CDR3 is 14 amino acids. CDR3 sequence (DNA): TGCGCCAGCAGCTTAACCGGGATGGGAACTGAAGCTTTCTTT. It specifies CASSLTGMGTEAFF.

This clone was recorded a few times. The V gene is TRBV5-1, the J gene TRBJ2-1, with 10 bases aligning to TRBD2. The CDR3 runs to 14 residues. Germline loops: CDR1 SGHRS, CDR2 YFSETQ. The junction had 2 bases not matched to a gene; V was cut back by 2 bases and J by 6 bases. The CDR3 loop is CASSLSGGANEQFF. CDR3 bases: TGCGCCAGCAGCTTAAGCGGGGGGGCCAATGAGCAGTTCTTC.

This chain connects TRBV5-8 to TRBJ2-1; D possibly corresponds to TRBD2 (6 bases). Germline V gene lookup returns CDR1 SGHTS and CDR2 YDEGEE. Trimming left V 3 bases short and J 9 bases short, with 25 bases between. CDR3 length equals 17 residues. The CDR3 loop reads CASSSSGTPPLAGEQFF. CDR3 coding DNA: TGTGCCAGCAGCTCCTCCGGGACTCCCCCTCTTGCGGGTGAGCAGTTCTTC. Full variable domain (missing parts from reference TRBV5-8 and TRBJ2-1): EAGVTQSPTHLIKTRGQQATLRCSPISGHTSVYWYQQALGLGLQFLLWYDEGEERNRGNFPPRFSGRQFPNYSSELNVNALELEDSALYLCASSSSGTPPLAGEQFFGPGTRLTVL.

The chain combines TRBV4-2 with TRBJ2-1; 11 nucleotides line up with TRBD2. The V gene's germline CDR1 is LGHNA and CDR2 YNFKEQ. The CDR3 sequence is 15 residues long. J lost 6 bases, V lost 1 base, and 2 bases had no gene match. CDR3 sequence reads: CASSQVTSGSNEQFF. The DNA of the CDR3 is TGTGCCAGCAGCCAAGTAACTAGCGGGAGCAATGAGCAGTTCTTC.

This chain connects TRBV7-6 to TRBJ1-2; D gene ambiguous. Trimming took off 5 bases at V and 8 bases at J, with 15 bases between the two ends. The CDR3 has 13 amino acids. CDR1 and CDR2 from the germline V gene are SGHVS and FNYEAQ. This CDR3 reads CASSRGQWEGYTF. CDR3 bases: TGTGCCAGCAGCCGTGGGCAGTGGGAGGGCTACACCTTC.

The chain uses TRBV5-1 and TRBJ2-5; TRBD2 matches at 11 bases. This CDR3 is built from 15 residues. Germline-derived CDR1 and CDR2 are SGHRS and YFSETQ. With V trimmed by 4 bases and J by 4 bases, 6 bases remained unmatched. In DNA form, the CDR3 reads TGCGCCAGCAGCCCGGGACTAGCGGCCCCAGAGACCCAGTACTTC. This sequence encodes CASSPGLAAPETQYF.

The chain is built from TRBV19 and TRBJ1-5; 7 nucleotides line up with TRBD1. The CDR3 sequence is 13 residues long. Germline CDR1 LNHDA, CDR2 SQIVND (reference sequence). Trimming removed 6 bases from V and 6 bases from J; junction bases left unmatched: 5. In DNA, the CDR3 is TGTGCCAGTAGGGGACAGCCTCTTCAGCCCCAGCATTTT. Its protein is CASRGQPLQPQHF. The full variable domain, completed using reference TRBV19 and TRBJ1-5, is DGGITQSPKYLFRKEGQNVTLSCEQNLNHDAMYWYRQDPGQGLRLIYYSQIVNDFQKGDIAEGYSVSREKKESFPLTVTSAQKNPTAFYLCASRGQPLQPQHFGDGTRLSIL.

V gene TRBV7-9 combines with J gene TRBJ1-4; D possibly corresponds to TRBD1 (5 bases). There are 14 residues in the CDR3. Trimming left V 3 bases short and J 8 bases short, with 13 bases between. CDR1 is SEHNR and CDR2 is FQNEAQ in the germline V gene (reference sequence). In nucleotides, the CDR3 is TGTGCCAGCAGCTTCTTGGGGCACGGGGAAAAACTGTTTTTT. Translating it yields CASSFLGHGEKLFF.

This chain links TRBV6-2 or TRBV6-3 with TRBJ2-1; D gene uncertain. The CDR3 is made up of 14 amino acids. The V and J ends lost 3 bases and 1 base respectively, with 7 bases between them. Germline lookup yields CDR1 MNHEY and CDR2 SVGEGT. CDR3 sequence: CASSYTRSYNEQFF. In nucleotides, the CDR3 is TGTGCCAGCAGTTATACGCGTTCCTACAATGAGCAGTTCTTC.

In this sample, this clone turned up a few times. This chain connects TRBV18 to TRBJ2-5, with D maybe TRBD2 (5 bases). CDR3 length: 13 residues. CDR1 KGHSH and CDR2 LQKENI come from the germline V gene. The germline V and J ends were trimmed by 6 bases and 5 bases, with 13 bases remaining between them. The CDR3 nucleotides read TGTGCCAGCTCCCTAGGGAGTGGGGAGACCCAGTACTTC. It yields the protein CASSLGSGETQYF.

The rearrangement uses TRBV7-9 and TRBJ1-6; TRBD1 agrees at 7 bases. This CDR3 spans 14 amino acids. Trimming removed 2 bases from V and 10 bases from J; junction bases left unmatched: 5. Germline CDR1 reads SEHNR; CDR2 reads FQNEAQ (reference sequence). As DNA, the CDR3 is TGTGCCAGCAGCTTAAGAGGGGGCGGGTCACCCCTCCACTTT. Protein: CASSLRGGGSPLHF.